One T cell receptor (beta chain) is described in this entry. This clone was seen just once. There is no known antigen for this receptor. Base qualities were left out, and no much larger clone turns up one base away. TCRbeta CDR3 regions were amplified from genomic DNA by means of the immunoSEQ Assay, a bias-controlled multiplex PCR. Per the original workflow: The number of nucleated cells in each sample was estimated from the amplification of reference gene primers within the assay. Sequence reads were collapsed and filtered to measure the absolute abundance of every unique TCRbeta CDR3 rearrangement. For each sample, productive Simpson clonality was calculated by taking the square root of Simpson's diversity index across productive rearrangements. The immuneACCESS repertoire file appears here via TCRdb, limited to in-frame rearrangements. These files lack a portion of the clones; in checked studies, under half of the deficit traces to unresolved V genes, and the cause of the others is not known. Clone size and V and J calls were adopted from that table, with D and trimming inferred from the DNA. The sample table contains about 120,000 clones; only one count was recorded for just over 70% of them. More than 0.75% of the sample is held by the ten biggest clonotypes.

These data come from a study of blood T cell repertoires in COVID-19 (dated by TCRdb to 2020 to 2021). Study-level background: The collaborator samples originated in the United States, Italy and Spain and spanned the acute and convalescent phases of COVID-19. The material from the prospective study consisted of cDNA or gDNA derived from T cells, B-cell-depleted T cells, or PBMCs. The dataset comprised deeply sampled blood TCRbeta repertoires from subjects exposed to, actively infected with, or recovered from COVID-19. The repertoires were released in a freely available public database meant as a resource for research on the immune response to SARS-CoV-2. Samples came from the ongoing ImmuneRACE study (first 160 participants) plus 1,254 subjects from 6 global collaborators. Nearly every sample came with metadata listing a de-identified subject ID, COVID-19 status, age in years and sex. Where available, HLA class I and class II types were taken from metadata supplied by the sample provider and were not determined by assay-based typing. Results the study describes overall, beyond this receptor: Clinical and demographic metadata were provided uncurated, with the amount varying by source and participant.

Whole blood was collected in K2EDTA tubes by collaborating institutions according to the institutions' own protocols. For TCRbeta analysis, collaborator samples were shipped as frozen whole blood, as isolated PBMCs, or as DNA extracted from either sample type. The CDR3 holds 14 amino acids from the cysteine to the phenylalanine. Only CDR3 DNA is held: 42 bases, read in frame from base 1. CDR1 LGHNT and CDR2 FRNRAP are derived from the germline V gene. V ends up 5 bases short and J 4 bases short, with an unmatched junction base count of 7. The sequence links TRBV12-5 to TRBJ2-5; 7 bases in between match TRBD1. Sequencing used peripheral blood. The TCR originated in a human donor with acute or convalescent COVID-19. The donor label of this sample is uncertain. The CDR3 has the sequence CASGPRTGTETQYF. The bases are TGTGCTAGTGGTCCCCGGACAGGAACAGAGACCCAGTACTTC.